These 10 T cell receptor beta chains originate from one sample sequenced in a study of T cells in Graves' hyperthyroidism and ophthalmopathy (dated 2019 in TCRdb). The library relied on multiplex PCR. Sequencing was carried out with an Illumina HiSeq 2000. The TCR beta CDR3 regions were amplified from RNA transcripts. A first-round RT-PCR of the TCR CDR3 used the HTBI primer set with the Qiagen OneStep RT-PCR kit. TCRdb trimmed the raw reads at Q25, called clones with MiXCR and kept productive beta chains. Identical CDR3 proteins give one entry, which carries the most common genes and DNA. Recorded for this sample are under 750,000 distinct CDR3 sequences; 18% of them occurred a single time. Approximately 16% of the sample lies in the top ten. The specimen was blood. The receptors here all came from a woman between 50 and 59 years old with Graves' hyperthyroidism that later progressed to Graves' ophthalmopathy.

This clonotype came up many times. The CDR3 coding sequence is TGTGCCAGCAGTGACGCAGGGGGCCGGCGGGCTTTCTTT. Its protein product is CASSDAGGRRAFF. This chain links TRBV2 with TRBJ1-1, with 8 positions matching TRBD1. The CDR3 loop spans 13 amino acids. V lost 3 bases and J lost 11; bases outside the gene matches: 8. Germline V gene lookup returns CDR1 SNHLY and CDR2 FYNNEI.

Only a few counts were recorded for this clonotype. This chain joins TRBV7-9 and TRBJ2-5; D unresolved. V lost 1 base and J lost 4, with 10 bases in between. CDR1 is SEHNR, CDR2 FQNEAQ, per germline (reference sequence). This CDR3 region has 14 residues. The CDR3 loop reads CASSLESLRETQYF. Here the CDR3 DNA reads TGTGCCAGCAGCTTAGAGTCCCTAAGAGAGACCCAGTACTTC.

This clonotype was seen ten or more times. The rearrangement uses TRBV3-1 and TRBJ1-2; D is perhaps TRBD1 (5 bases). The length of the CDR3 is 14 residues. Germline lookup yields CDR1 LGHDT and CDR2 YNNKEL (reference sequence). V was clipped by 5 bases and J by 7 bases, with 17 bases between them. The CDR3, as DNA: TGTGCCAGCAGCTCAGGGACGGCAGGTGGTGGCTACACCTTC. Encoded protein: CASSSGTAGGGYTF.

This clonotype has just a few counts. V gene TRBV20-1 combines with J gene TRBJ2-3; 12 bases map to TRBD1. The CDR3 runs to 16 residues. Looked up from germline, CDR1 is DFQATT and CDR2 is SNEGSKA (reference sequence). Trimming removed 0 bases from V and 5 bases from J; junction bases left unmatched: 6. The CDR3 DNA reads TGCAGTGCTAGAGATCAGGGGACAGGGGGCCGAGATACGCAGTATTTT. Translating gives CSARDQGTGGRDTQYF.

At least ten counts were recorded for this clonotype. The gene calls are TRBV29-1 and TRBJ2-1; 7 bases are shared with TRBD1. Germline CDR1 is SQVTM and CDR2 is ANQGSEA. CDR3 length equals 15 residues. V gave up 6 bases and J gave up 3 bases; unmatched junction bases: 11. The CDR3 sequence: CSVERDSDYYNEQFF. DNA of the CDR3: TGCAGCGTCGAGAGGGACAGCGATTACTACAATGAGCAGTTCTTC.

This clonotype was seen at least ten times. The chain couples TRBV3-1 to TRBJ2-7; D uncertain. This CDR3 is 14 amino acids long. Germline V gives CDR1 LGHDT, CDR2 YNNKEL (reference sequence). V lost 3 bases to trimming and J lost 2 bases, with 11 bases between them. The CDR3 nucleotides are TGTGCCAGCAGCCAGACGACAAGACCCTACGAGCAGTACTTC. Amino acids: CASSQTTRPYEQYF.

This clonotype was picked up a small number of times. J is TRBJ1-1 and V is TRBV7-3; no definite D call. Trimming left V 4 bases short and J 3 bases short, with 15 bases between. CDR1 and CDR2 from the germline V gene are SGHTA and FQGTGA. The CDR3 covers 15 residues. CDR3 nucleotide sequence: TGTGCCAGCAGCTCCCTCACGACGCTTGACACTGAAGCTTTCTTT. It encodes CASSSLTTLDTEAFF.

The sample holds a few counts of this clonotype. A much larger clonotype is one base distant, so this may be a read error. The chain is built from TRBV11-2 and TRBJ2-3, with TRBD1 matching 8 bases. Germline values: CDR1 SGHAT, CDR2 FQNNGV. V dropped 2 bases and J dropped 2; count of bases not matched to a gene: 6. The CDR3 runs to 16 residues. In DNA, the CDR3 is TGTGCCAGCAGCTTAACCTGGGACAGGCCCACAGATACGCAGTATTTT. Its translation: CASSLTWDRPTDTQYF. The variable domain in full, completed from reference TRBV11-2 and TRBJ2-3, reads EAGVAQSPRYKIIEKRQSVAFWCNPISGHATLYWYQQILGQGPKLLIQFQNNGVVDDSQLPKDRFSAERLKGVDSTLKIQPAKLEDSAVYLCASSLTWDRPTDTQYFGPGTRLTVL.

This clonotype has only a few counts. The V gene is TRBV5-1, the J gene TRBJ1-2; D call uncertain. The CDR3 length is 14 residues. In germline, CDR1 is SGHRS, CDR2 YFSETQ. Between the trimmed V and J ends, which lost 3 bases and 0 bases, there was a span of 9 bases. CDR3 region: CASSSALPNYGYTF. For the CDR3, the DNA is TGCGCCAGCAGCTCAGCCCTGCCTAACTATGGCTACACCTTC.

In its sample, this clonotype was seen many times. The V and J genes are TRBV18 and TRBJ1-2; 7 bases fit TRBD1. This CDR3 is built from 14 residues. Per the germline V gene, CDR1 is KGHSH and CDR2 is LQKENI. Losses at the gene ends were 1 base for V and 2 bases for J; bases not matched to a gene: 1. The DNA of the CDR3 is TGTGCCAGCTCACCACTGGGACAGAACTATGGCTACACCTTC. This encodes CASSPLGQNYGYTF.